These 3 T cell receptor beta chains were all obtained from the same sample, sequenced in a study of vaccination effects on CD4 cells after COVID-19. Antigen-specific CD4+ T cells were first expanded with viral peptide pools by the ViraFEST assay and only then sequenced. Culture lasted roughly 9 days before CD4+ T cell isolation. Previously uninfected by SARS-CoV-2, the vaccine recipients also showed negative nucleocapsid antibodies. Antigens for these TCRs are unknown. Method: immunoSEQ multiplex PCR; TCRdb's copy keeps in-frame clones and lacks some. The table includes tens of thousands of clones, around 77% detected once. This specimen was CD4+ T cells from PBMCs cultured with HCoV-NL63 spike peptides, taken before COVID-19 vaccination. These receptors were obtained from a human donor who received a COVID-19 vaccine.

CDR3 bases: TGTGCCAGCAGCCCGGATGCGATCTTGCGGGGGGCCAACGTCCTGACTTTC. It yields the protein CASSPDAILRGANVLTF. This chain uses TRBV3-1 (or the pseudogene TRBV3-2) with TRBJ2-6; D is uncertain. Trimming left V 4 bases short and J 4 bases short, with 17 bases between. Germline assignment: CDR1 LGHDT and CDR2 YNNKEL (reference sequence). This CDR3 has 17 residues.

This clone appeared a few times. V gene TRBV19 combines with J gene TRBJ2-2; the match to TRBD1 covers 10 bases. Looked up from germline, CDR1 is LNHDA and CDR2 is SQIVND (reference sequence). CDR3 length equals 14 residues. The V and J ends lost 7 bases and 6 bases, in that order; junction bases with no gene match: 5. This chain's CDR3 is CASTRDRGSGELFF. In nucleotides, the CDR3 is TGTGCCAGTACCCGGGACAGGGGATCCGGGGAGCTGTTTTTT.

The chain employs TRBV30 and TRBJ2-1, with 9 bases matching TRBD2. The CDR3 length is 15 residues. CDR1 is GTSNPN and CDR2 is SVGIG in the germline V gene (reference sequence). The V gene end was trimmed by 4 bases and the J gene end by 0 bases; junction bases not matched to a gene: 4. CDR3 nucleotides: TGTGCCTGGATCGGAGCGGGGGGCTCCTACAATGAGCAGTTCTTC. Protein: CAWIGAGGSYNEQFF. Combining the CDR3 with reference TRBV30 and TRBJ2-1 gives the whole variable domain SQTIHQWPATLVQPVGSPLSLECTVEGTSNPNLYWYRQAAGRGLQLLFYSVGIGQISSEVPQNLSASRPQDRQFILSSKKLLLSDSGFYLCAWIGAGGSYNEQFFGPGTRLTVL.